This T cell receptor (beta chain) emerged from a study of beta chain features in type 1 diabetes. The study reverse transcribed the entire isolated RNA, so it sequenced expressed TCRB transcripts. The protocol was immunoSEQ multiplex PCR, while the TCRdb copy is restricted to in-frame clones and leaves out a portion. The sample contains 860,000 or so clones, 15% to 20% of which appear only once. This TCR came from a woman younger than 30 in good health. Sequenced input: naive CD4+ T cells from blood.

CDR3 bases: TGTGCCAGCAGTTACTCATACAGGGGTGCGACCGGGGAGCTGTTTTTT. This codes for CASSYSYRGATGELFF. The V gene is TRBV6-6, the J gene TRBJ2-2, with 7 bases aligning to TRBD1. The germline V gene encodes CDR1 MNHNY and CDR2 SVGAGI (reference sequence). J was trimmed by 5 bases and V by 0 bases; bases with no gene match: 6. This CDR3 spans 16 amino acids.